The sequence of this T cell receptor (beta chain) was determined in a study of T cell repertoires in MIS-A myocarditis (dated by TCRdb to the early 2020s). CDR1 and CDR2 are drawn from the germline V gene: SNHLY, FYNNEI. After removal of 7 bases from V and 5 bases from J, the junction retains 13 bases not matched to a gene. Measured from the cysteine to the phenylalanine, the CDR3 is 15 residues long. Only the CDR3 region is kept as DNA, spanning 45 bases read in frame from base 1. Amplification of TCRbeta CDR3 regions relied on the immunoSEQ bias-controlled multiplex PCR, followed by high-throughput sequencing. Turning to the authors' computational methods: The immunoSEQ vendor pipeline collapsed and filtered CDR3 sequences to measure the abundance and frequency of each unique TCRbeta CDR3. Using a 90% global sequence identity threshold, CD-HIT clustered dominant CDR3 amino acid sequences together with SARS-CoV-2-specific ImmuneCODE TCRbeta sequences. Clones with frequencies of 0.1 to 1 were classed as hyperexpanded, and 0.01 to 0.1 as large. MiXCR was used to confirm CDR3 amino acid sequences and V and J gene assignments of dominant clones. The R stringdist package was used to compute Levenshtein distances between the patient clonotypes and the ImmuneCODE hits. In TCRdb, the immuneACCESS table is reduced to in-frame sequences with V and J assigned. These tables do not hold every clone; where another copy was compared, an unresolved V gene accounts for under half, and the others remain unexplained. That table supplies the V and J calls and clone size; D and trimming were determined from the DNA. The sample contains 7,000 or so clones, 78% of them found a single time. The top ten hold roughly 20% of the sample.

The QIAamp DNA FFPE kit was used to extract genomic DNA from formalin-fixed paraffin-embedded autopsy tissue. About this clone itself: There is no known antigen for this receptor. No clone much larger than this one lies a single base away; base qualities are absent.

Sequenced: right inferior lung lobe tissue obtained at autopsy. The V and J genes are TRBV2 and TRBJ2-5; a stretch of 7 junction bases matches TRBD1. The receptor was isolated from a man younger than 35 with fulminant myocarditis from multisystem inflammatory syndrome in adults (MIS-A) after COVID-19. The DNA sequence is TGTGCCAGCACCCGAACAGGGGTCGGGGTGGAGACCCAGTACTTC. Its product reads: CASTRTGVGVETQYF.